The source of this TCR beta chain is a study of control samples from healthy donors and cancer patients. Trimming removed 0 bases at V and 6 bases at J, with 12 bases between. The germline V gene encodes CDR1 MGHRA and CDR2 YSYEKL. CDR3 size: 14 residues. Clones were read by immunoSEQ multiplex PCR, and TCRdb kept only the in-frame ones, dropping some. Found here are over 90,000 clones, around 89% of them singletons; the top ten hold approximately 20%. A single count supports this clone. Input material: PBMCs. The V gene is TRBV4-1, the J gene TRBJ2-7; D possibly corresponds to TRBD2 (5 bases). The origin of this receptor is a man in his sixties with lung cancer. The CDR3 bases are TGCGCCAGCAGCCAAGAAATTGTGGACTCCGAGCAGTACTTC. Amino acid sequence: CASSQEIVDSEQYF.